These T cell receptor beta chains were read from a single sample in a study of cytomegalovirus exposure and HLA in healthy donors. Some clones are missing from TCRdb's copy, which holds only in-frame ones; the method was immunoSEQ multiplex PCR. The sample carries tens of thousands of clones, around 76% recorded once. The sequenced sample was PBMCs. These TCRs come from a man in his fifties in good health and CMV-seronegative. CDR3s include the opening cysteine and the closing phenylalanine or tryptophan. The order of the fields is clone size, D gene, J gene, V gene, CDR3 DNA, CDR3 protein. A D gene is named only where the DNA matches it firmly. The listing skips clone size in some rows; elsewhere it reads once, few, many or a size class.

abundance: NA; d_gene: NA; j_gene: TRBJ1-1; v_gene: TRBV29-1; CDR3nt: TGCAGGGCCACTGAAGCTTTCTTT; CDR3aa: CRATEAFF
abundance: NA; d_gene: TRBD1; j_gene: TRBJ2-7; v_gene: TRBV7-8; CDR3nt: TGTGCCAGCAGCATCACCGGGACAGGGAAGAACGAGCAGTACTTC; CDR3aa: CASSITGTGKNEQYF
abundance: NA; d_gene: NA; j_gene: TRBJ1-2; v_gene: TRBV30; CDR3nt: TGTGCCTGGAGGGTCGGGGAGGTGAGAGGCTACACCTTC; CDR3aa: CAWRVGEVRGYTF
abundance: NA; d_gene: TRBD1; j_gene: TRBJ1-2; v_gene: TRBV6-5; CDR3nt: TGTGCCAGCAGTTACCGGGAACCGGGACAGGGTTATGGCTACACCTTC; CDR3aa: CASSYREPGQGYGYTF
abundance: NA; d_gene: TRBD1; j_gene: TRBJ1-2; v_gene: TRBV5-4; CDR3nt: TGTGCCAGCAGCCCGCGGGACAGGCCCTACTATGGCTACACCTTC; CDR3aa: CASSPRDRPYYGYTF
abundance: NA; d_gene: TRBD2; j_gene: TRBJ2-5; v_gene: TRBV6-5; CDR3nt: TGTGCCAGCAGTTATCGGGGGGTAACCAAGAGTGGCCAGTACTTC; CDR3aa: CASSYRGVTKSGQYF
abundance: NA; d_gene: TRBD1; j_gene: TRBJ1-5; v_gene: TRBV28; CDR3nt: TGTGCCAGCAGTTTTTCCGGGACAGGGGGCAGGGATCAGCCCCAGCATTTT; CDR3aa: CASSFSGTGGRDQPQHF
abundance: NA; d_gene: TRBD2; j_gene: TRBJ2-5; v_gene: TRBV28; CDR3nt: TGTGCCAGCAGTTTCACGCTAGCGGTGGGGACTAGCGGGAGACCCCGGAAGGAGACCCAGTACTTC; CDR3aa: CASSFTLAVGTSGRPRKETQYF
abundance: NA; d_gene: TRBD1; j_gene: TRBJ1-3; v_gene: TRBV9; CDR3nt: TGTGCCAGCAGCGCGGAGGGACAGGGGGCTGGAAACACCATATATTTT; CDR3aa: CASSAEGQGAGNTIYF
abundance: NA; d_gene: TRBD2; j_gene: TRBJ2-3; v_gene: TRBV2; CDR3nt: TGTGCCAGCAGTGATACTAGCGCCCGCACAGATACGCAGTATTTT; CDR3aa: CASSDTSARTDTQYF
abundance: NA; d_gene: NA; j_gene: TRBJ1-3; v_gene: TRBV6-5; CDR3nt: TGTGCCAGCAGTTACTACGCGGAGGGCGCTGGAAACACCATATATTTT; CDR3aa: CASSYYAEGAGNTIYF
abundance: NA; d_gene: TRBD1; j_gene: TRBJ2-3; v_gene: TRBV5-6; CDR3nt: TGTGCCAGCAGCGGTGGGACAGGAAGCACAGATACGCAGTATTTT; CDR3aa: CASSGGTGSTDTQYF
abundance: NA; d_gene: TRBD2; j_gene: TRBJ2-3; v_gene: TRBV5-1; CDR3nt: TGCGCCAGCAGTCAGGTAGCGGGGACAGATACGCAGTATTTT; CDR3aa: CASSQVAGTDTQYF
abundance: NA; d_gene: NA; j_gene: TRBJ1-5; v_gene: TRBV5-1; CDR3nt: TGCGCCAGCAGCTTGGTCGGGAATAGCAATCAGCCCCAGCATTTT; CDR3aa: CASSLVGNSNQPQHF
abundance: NA; d_gene: NA; j_gene: TRBJ1-4; v_gene: TRBV7-2; CDR3nt: TGTGCCAGCAGCTTAGACAGAGCCGCCTCAACTAATGAAAAACTGTTTTTT; CDR3aa: CASSLDRAASTNEKLFF
abundance: NA; d_gene: NA; j_gene: TRBJ2-4; v_gene: TRBV2; CDR3nt: TGTGCCAGCAAGTCGGGAGCCAAAAACATTCAGTACTTC; CDR3aa: CASKSGAKNIQYF
abundance: NA; d_gene: NA; j_gene: TRBJ1-1; v_gene: TRBV18; CDR3nt: TGTGCCAGCTCACCACTAACCGGGAACACTGAAGCTTTCTTT; CDR3aa: CASSPLTGNTEAFF
abundance: NA; d_gene: NA; j_gene: TRBJ1-3; v_gene: TRBV6-5; CDR3nt: TGTGCCAGCAGGAGGGGGTCTGGAAACACCATATATTTT; CDR3aa: CASRRGSGNTIYF
abundance: NA; d_gene: NA; j_gene: TRBJ1-1; v_gene: TRBV5-8; CDR3nt: TGTGCCAGCAGCTTGGTACAGTTTAGAACTGAAGCTTTCTTT; CDR3aa: CASSLVQFRTEAFF
abundance: NA; d_gene: TRBD1; j_gene: TRBJ1-6; v_gene: TRBV11-3; CDR3nt: TGTGCCAGCAGCCCCCGTGGACAGGACTATTCACCCCTCCACTTT; CDR3aa: CASSPRGQDYSPLHF
abundance: NA; d_gene: TRBD1; j_gene: TRBJ1-1; v_gene: TRBV5-4; CDR3nt: TGTGCCAGCAGCGGGGGACAGGGCCCCCCTCAGGCCACTGAAGCTTTCTTT; CDR3aa: CASSGGQGPPQATEAFF
abundance: NA; d_gene: NA; j_gene: TRBJ2-4; v_gene: TRBV2; CDR3nt: TGTGCCAGCAGTGAACGGCAGGGTAAAAACATTCAGTACTTC; CDR3aa: CASSERQGKNIQYF
abundance: few; d_gene: NA; j_gene: TRBJ2-7; v_gene: TRBV27; CDR3nt: TGTGCCAGCAGTTTGCGAACAGGAAACCTCTACGAGCAGTACTTC; CDR3aa: CASSLRTGNLYEQYF
abundance: NA; d_gene: NA; j_gene: TRBJ2-3; v_gene: TRBV7-9; CDR3nt: TGTGCCAGCAGCGTTAGCGTGAACACAGATACGCAGTATTTT; CDR3aa: CASSVSVNTDTQYF
abundance: NA; d_gene: NA; j_gene: TRBJ2-5; v_gene: TRBV5-1; CDR3nt: TGCGCCAGCAGCTTGGGGAGATTGGGAGAGACCCAGTACTTC; CDR3aa: CASSLGRLGETQYF
abundance: NA; d_gene: TRBD2; j_gene: TRBJ2-1; v_gene: TRBV7-9; CDR3nt: TGTGCCAGCAGCTTAGGGGGACTAGCGGGGTACTACAATGAGCAGTTCTTC; CDR3aa: CASSLGGLAGYYNEQFF